The sequence of this TCR beta chain was determined in a study of T cell changes during pregnancy in multiple sclerosis. V lost 5 bases, J lost 3 bases, and 7 bases stayed unmatched. From germline, CDR1 is SGHAT and CDR2 FQNNGV. This CDR3 contains 15 residues. Using immunoSEQ multiplex PCR, the repertoire was profiled, and TCRdb retains in-frame clones only, with some absent. Among approximately 30,000 clones, 87% were seen once, and the ten largest hold around 8%. This rearrangement joins TRBV11-2 to TRBJ1-5; 7 bases match TRBD1. The sequence was obtained from a female donor with multiple sclerosis, enrolled in a pregnancy study. This material consisted of CD8+ T cells from peripheral blood mononuclear cells, taken before pregnancy. CDR3 bases: TGTGCCAGCAGCGCCGGGACAGAGAACAATCAGCCCCAGCATTTT. Translating it yields CASSAGTENNQPQHF.